The source of this TCR beta chain is a study of shared clonotypes between healthy human individuals. Whole-study results and caveats: Naive CD4 clonotypes were shared across several donors at roughly 5.5%. On the whole, naive subsets had larger estimated richness than memory subsets had.

Points on this clone: Its cognate antigen is unknown.

Methods used by the authors: Filtering differed because ImmunoSEQ produced junction-only sequences that carried no quality scores. Libraries were prepared by immunoSEQ multiplex PCR; TCRdb keeps only in-frame clonotypes and omits some of them. The V and J calls and clone size come from that table; D and trimming were worked out from the DNA. This table holds about 1.1 million clones, 60% to 85% found once. This CDR3 has 16 residues. V was clipped by 4 bases and J by 2 bases; unmatched bases: 7. Germline values: CDR1 MDHEN, CDR2 SYDVKM. Source material: memory CD4+ T cells from PBMCs. Sample subset: CD45RA-negative fraction. This receptor was obtained from a man between 18 and 35 years old in good health. Some clones in this sample may be carry-over from other donors' samples. The chain couples TRBV28 to TRBJ1-1; 10 nucleotides match TRBD1. DNA for the CDR3: TGTGCCAGCAGTTCAGACAGGGGGCTGGGAAACACTGAAGCTTTCTTT. This sequence encodes CASSSDRGLGNTEAFF.